The 30 T cell receptor beta chains below come from one sample, sequenced in a study of molecular identifiers for immune sequencing clone quantification. TCRdb independently ran MiXCR on the PCR reads; one entry per CDR3 protein. The table has 50,000 to 70,000 distinct CDR3 sequences, approximately 18% seen once. The sequenced material came from naive CD8+ T cells from blood, with Jurkat cell RNA spiked in. As for subset: FACS-sorted CD8+CD4-CCR7+CD45RA+ naive T cells. These receptors were obtained from a human donor in good health. Some libraries in this study had Jurkat cell RNA spiked in.

The rearrangement joins TRBV29-1 to TRBJ2-1; no firm D call. From germline, CDR1 is SQVTM and CDR2 ANQGSEA. Between the trimmed V and J ends, which lost 3 bases and 2 bases, there was a span of 8 bases. CDR3 length: 13 residues. The CDR3 nucleotides read TGCAGCGTTGACGCCGGTACCTACAATGAGCAGTTCTTC. It yields the protein CSVDAGTYNEQFF.

This clonotype was detected ten times or more. The rearrangement uses TRBV20-1 and TRBJ2-7; D remains ambiguous. Germline V gene data show CDR1 as DFQATT and CDR2 as SNEGSKA (reference sequence). V lost 3 bases to trimming and J lost 3 bases, with 6 bases between them. This CDR3 is built from 11 residues. This CDR3 reads CSASSNYEQYF. DNA for the CDR3: TGCAGTGCTAGTAGTAACTACGAGCAGTACTTC.

This clonotype appeared many times. This chain connects TRBV19 to TRBJ2-1; 10 bases agree with TRBD2. After removal of 3 bases from V and 14 bases from J, the junction contained 7 bases not matched to a gene. The V gene's germline CDR1 is LNHDA and CDR2 SQIVND (reference sequence). The CDR3 sequence is 13 residues long. The chain's CDR3 is CASSIDLAGEEFF. The CDR3, as DNA: TGTGCCAGTAGTATTGACCTAGCGGGAGAAGAGTTCTTC.

Ten or more counts support this clonotype. The rearrangement links TRBV13 to TRBJ2-5, with 8 positions matching TRBD1. V dropped 3 bases and J dropped 2; count of bases not matched to a gene: 2. This CDR3 region has 14 residues. The V gene's germline CDR1 is PRHDT and CDR2 FYEKMQ (reference sequence). The CDR3 DNA sequence: TGTGCCAGCAGCTTTCGACAGGGGCAAGAGACCCAGTACTTC. This sequence encodes CASSFRQGQETQYF.

The table lists this clonotype with many counts. The rearrangement links TRBV20-1 to TRBJ2-7; 12 nucleotides align to TRBD2. The trim removed 6 bases at V and 1 base at J, leaving 10 bases unmatched. Germline lookup yields CDR1 DFQATT and CDR2 SNEGSKA (reference sequence). This CDR3 region has 16 residues. The CDR3 region has the DNA TGCAGTGCACGACCGGGACTAGCGGGCCCATCCTACGAGCAGTACTTC. Its protein product is CSARPGLAGPSYEQYF.

Ten or more counts support this clonotype. The chain combines TRBV19 with TRBJ2-6; D call uncertain. The CDR3 loop spans 15 amino acids. Germline V lookup: CDR1 LNHDA, CDR2 SQIVND (reference sequence). The V end was cut by 1 base, the J end by 0 bases, with 4 bases between. The CDR3 DNA reads TGTGCCAGTAGTATAGGGTACTCTGGGGCCAACGTCCTGACTTTC. It translates to CASSIGYSGANVLTF.

Note on this clonotype: A clone one base away is much larger, so this may be a read error. The rearrangement links TRBV7-8 to TRBJ2-7; no reliable D call. This CDR3 spans 14 amino acids. Per the germline V gene, CDR1 is SGHVS and CDR2 is FQNEAQ. In DNA, the CDR3 is TGTGCCAGCAGCTCGGCCAGGCGTACCTACGAGCAGTGCTTC. Protein: CASSSARRTYEQCF.

In the case of this clonotype: At one boundary the junction diverges from the germline segment, which might be a read error. The J gene is TRBJ2-7, the V gene TRBV7-2; D is unclear. The CDR3 extends over 11 amino acids. CDR1 is SGHTA, CDR2 FQGNSA, per germline. CDR3: CASTDSCEQYF. In DNA form, the CDR3 reads TGTGCCAGCACCGACTCCTGCGAGCAGTACTTC.

This clonotype was seen a single time. Being one base from a much bigger clone, this may be a read error. V and J are TRBV20-1 and TRBJ2-5; a weak D match, TRBD1 (6 bases). The CDR3 is 16 amino acids. Per the germline V gene, CDR1 is DFQATT and CDR2 is SNEGSKA (reference sequence). Trimming removed 3 bases from V and 1 base from J, with 18 bases in between. In nucleotides, the CDR3 is TGCAGTGCTAGTGAACAGCTGGACAGAGTCCAAGAGACCCAGTACTTC. Protein product: CSASEQLDRVQETQYF.

The chain links TRBV6-6 to TRBJ2-1, with D possibly being TRBD2 (6 bases). Trimming pared 4 bases from V and 0 bases from J, leaving 10 bases between. Per the germline V gene, CDR1 is MNHNY and CDR2 is SVGAGI (reference sequence). This CDR3 is 15 amino acids long. The CDR3 DNA follows: TGTGCCAGCAGTTTAGCGGAGAGCTCCTACAATGAGCAGTTCTTC. Residues: CASSLAESSYNEQFF.

This clonotype was recorded many times. The CDR3 coding sequence is TGTGCCAGCAGTTACTCAACAACAGGGGAGGGAGCTTTCTTT. As protein: CASSYSTTGEGAFF. The V call is TRBV6-5, the J call TRBJ1-1; 7 bases line up with TRBD1. From germline, CDR1 is MNHEY and CDR2 SVGAGI. CDR3 length: 14 residues. V lost 0 bases, J lost 10 bases, and 8 bases stayed unmatched.

The V and J genes are TRBV4-1 and TRBJ2-1, with 7 nucleotides matching TRBD2. This CDR3 has 15 amino acids. V was pared by 1 base and J by 8 bases, with 8 bases of the junction left unmatched. Germline CDR1 MGHRA, CDR2 YSYEKL. This CDR3 reads CASSQVGGRSHEQFF. DNA for the CDR3: TGCGCCAGCAGCCAAGTTGGCGGGAGATCCCATGAGCAGTTCTTC.

This clonotype was recorded at least ten times. The chain has TRBV4-2 and TRBJ2-7, with D perhaps TRBD2 (5 bases). The CDR3 runs to 14 residues. The V end lost 1 base, the J end lost 2 bases, and 9 bases lay between the germline ends. CDR1 and CDR2 from the germline V gene are LGHNA and YNFKEQ. For the CDR3, the DNA is TGTGCCAGCAGCCAAGCGGGATCCCCCTACGAGCAGTACTTC. Translated: CASSQAGSPYEQYF.

This clonotype was counted ten times or more. The chain recombines TRBV15 with TRBJ2-1; 8 bases line up with TRBD2. CDR3 size: 13 residues. Germline lookup yields CDR1 LNHNV and CDR2 YYDKDF (reference sequence). The V gene end was trimmed by 3 bases and the J gene end by 5 bases; junction bases not matched to a gene: 0. Here the CDR3 DNA reads TGTGCCACCAGCAGGGGACTAGACAATGAGCAGTTCTTC. Translated: CATSRGLDNEQFF.

The chain joins TRBV6-1 to TRBJ1-1; a possible D gene is TRBD1 (6 bases). Trimming cost V 2 bases and J 4 bases, with 20 bases left between them. This CDR3 region has 17 residues. CDR1 is MNHNS, CDR2 SASEGT, per germline. The CDR3 is CASSEFIQGSMSTEAFF. CDR3 sequence (DNA): TGTGCCAGCAGTGAATTTATCCAGGGGTCCATGAGCACTGAAGCTTTCTTT.

The rearrangement joins TRBV7-3 to TRBJ1-1; D is uncertain. This CDR3 region has 15 residues. V was trimmed by 0 bases and J by 4 bases, leaving 12 bases between them. Germline V gene data show CDR1 as SGHTA and CDR2 as FQGTGA. CDR3 sequence: CASSLTPGIRTEAFF. The DNA for the CDR3 is TGTGCCAGCAGCTTAACACCGGGGATTCGCACTGAAGCTTTCTTT.

The CDR3 DNA is TGCGCCAGCAGCCAAACCCGACTAGCGGGAGAGGCCGGGGAGCTGTTTTTT. Amino acid sequence: CASSQTRLAGEAGELFF. The V call is TRBV4-1, the J call TRBJ2-2; 12 bases line up with TRBD2. V shed 2 bases, J shed 6 bases, and the junction held 7 bases outside the gene matches. The CDR3 has 17 residues. Germline V gene sequence: CDR1 MGHRA, CDR2 YSYEKL.

The table lists this clonotype with many counts. The rearrangement uses TRBV9 and TRBJ2-7, with 7 bases identical to TRBD1. The junction had 6 bases not matched to a gene; V was cut back by 4 bases and J by 2 bases. The V gene's germline CDR1 is SGDLS and CDR2 YYNGEE. There are 14 residues in the CDR3. CDR3 region: CASSLTGLAYEQYF. In nucleotides, the CDR3 is TGTGCCAGCAGCTTGACAGGGCTCGCCTACGAGCAGTACTTC.

This clonotype has ten or more counts. The chain is built from TRBV7-2 and TRBJ2-5; D ambiguous. CDR1 and CDR2 from the germline V gene are SGHTA and FQGNSA. V lost 6 bases to trimming and J lost 5 bases, with 25 bases between them. The CDR3 length is 17 residues. CDR3 protein: CASSTQALTTAPETQYF. The CDR3 nucleotides are TGTGCCAGCAGTACCCAAGCTCTAACCACGGCGCCGGAGACCCAGTACTTC.

At least ten counts were recorded for this clonotype. V is TRBV7-2 and J is TRBJ2-1; no clear D. Per the germline V gene, CDR1 is SGHTA and CDR2 is FQGNSA. V lost 5 bases and J lost 9, with 14 bases in between. The CDR3 is 13 residues long. The CDR3 region is CASSPPPAVEQFF. CDR3 DNA sequence: TGTGCCAGCAGCCCGCCCCCGGCCGTTGAGCAGTTCTTC. The full variable domain, its missing parts supplied by reference TRBV7-2 and TRBJ2-1, is GAGVSQSPSNKVTEKGKDVELRCDPISGHTALYWYRQSLGQGLEFLIYFQGNSAPDKSGLPSDRFSAERTGGSVSTLTIQRTQQEDSAVYLCASSPPPAVEQFFGPGTRLTVL.

CDR3 DNA: TGTGCCAGCACCCAGGGAGGTTACAATGAGCAGTTCTTC. This codes for CASTQGGYNEQFF. The chain employs TRBV27 and TRBJ2-1; possible D gene TRBD2, 6 bases. CDR3 length equals 13 residues. The germline gives CDR1 MNHEY, CDR2 SMNVEV (reference sequence). Trimming took off 7 bases at V and 4 bases at J, with 11 bases between the two ends.

This clonotype was seen many times. The chain links TRBV7-9 to TRBJ1-2; TRBD1 might be the D (6 bases). Germline CDR1 reads SEHNR; CDR2 reads FQNEAQ (reference sequence). The CDR3 covers 18 residues. V was pared by 4 bases and J by 3 bases, with 24 bases between. The CDR3 reads CASSSDRTTNQGDYGYTF. In DNA form, the CDR3 reads TGTGCCAGCAGCTCTGACAGGACTACCAATCAAGGAGACTATGGCTACACCTTC.

This clonotype was counted only a few times. This chain connects TRBV15 to TRBJ2-1; D may be TRBD2 (5 bases). Germline V lookup: CDR1 LNHNV, CDR2 YYDKDF (reference sequence). The CDR3 consists of 15 residues. Deletions cut 2 bases from V and 0 bases from J, with 8 bases between. The CDR3 DNA follows: TGTGCCACCAGCAGAAACGGGAACTCCTACAATGAGCAGTTCTTC. Protein product: CATSRNGNSYNEQFF.

In this sample, this clonotype turned up many times. The chain uses TRBV5-1 and TRBJ2-7, with TRBD2 as a possible D gene (7 bases). V was shortened by 0 bases and J by 5 bases, with 18 bases between the two germline ends. CDR3 length: 16 residues. Germline V CDR1 and CDR2: SGHRS, YFSETQ. As DNA, the CDR3 is TGCGCCAGCAGCTTGGATGGATGGGGGGGCATAGACGAGCAGTACTTC. Amino acids: CASSLDGWGGIDEQYF. The entire variable domain, with the rest obtained from reference TRBV5-1 and TRBJ2-7, is as follows: KAGVTQTPRYLIKTRGQQVTLSCSPISGHRSVSWYQQTPGQGLQFLFEYFSETQRNKGNFPGRFSGRQFSNSRSEMNVSTLELGDSALYLCASSLDGWGGIDEQYFGPGTRLTVT.

The table lists this clonotype with many counts. CDR3 protein: CASSPGGGGAYEQYF. The CDR3 DNA reads TGTGCCAGCAGCCCAGGAGGAGGGGGTGCCTACGAGCAGTACTTC. The chain combines TRBV5-4 with TRBJ2-7; the D gene could be TRBD1 or TRBD2 (6 bases each). The germline V and J ends were trimmed by 4 bases and 2 bases, with 16 bases remaining between them. This CDR3 region has 15 residues. From germline, CDR1 is SGHNT and CDR2 YYREEE (reference sequence).

This clonotype was picked up a small number of times. Given a much more abundant clone one base away, this may be a read error. This chain links TRBV12-3 or TRBV12-4 with TRBJ2-1; no clear D. The CDR3 totals 12 residues. Trimming shortened V by 7 bases and J by 2 bases, and 6 bases separated the two germline ends. The CDR3 DNA is TGTGCCAGCATCCTGGCCTACAATGAGCAGTTCTTC. This encodes CASILAYNEQFF.

This clonotype was counted a few times. A read error may account for a junction end that differs from germline. The CDR3 DNA reads TGTGCCGGCAGACTTAGCGGGTCCTCCTACAATGAGCAGTTCTTC. Its translation: CAGRLSGSSYNEQFF. The chain recombines TRBV12-3 or TRBV12-4 with TRBJ2-1, with 7 bases fitting TRBD2. The CDR3 spans 15 residues.

This clonotype occurred a few times. The chain recombines TRBV28 with TRBJ2-4; D is unclear. This CDR3 spans 12 amino acids. Germline V gives CDR1 MDHEN, CDR2 SYDVKM. The V end was cut by 2 bases, the J end by 7 bases, with 6 bases between. The DNA of the CDR3 is TGTGCCAGCAGTTTAAATCGGAACATTCAGTACTTC. Its protein is CASSLNRNIQYF.

This clonotype was seen at least ten times. The chain combines TRBV11-2 with TRBJ2-5; 7 positions agree with TRBD2. This CDR3 is built from 16 residues. V was clipped by 1 base and J by 5 bases; unmatched bases: 10. The germline CDR1 and CDR2 sequences are SGHAT and FQNNGV. As DNA, the CDR3 is TGTGCCAGCAGCTTAGGGGGAGGCGGGAGCGGGGAGACCCAGTACTTC. Residues: CASSLGGGGSGETQYF.

This clonotype showed up many times. The chain joins TRBV7-2 to TRBJ2-5; D possibly uses TRBD1 or TRBD2 (5 bases each). The germline V gene encodes CDR1 SGHTA and CDR2 FQGNSA. V was shortened by 7 bases and J by 5 bases, with 8 bases between the two germline ends. This CDR3 spans 11 amino acids. DNA of the CDR3: TGTGCCAGCATAGAGGGGGAGACCCAGTACTTC. Its protein product is CASIEGETQYF.